These 26 T cell receptor beta chains share one sample of origin, sequenced in a study of shared clonotypes between healthy human individuals. Measured with immunoSEQ multiplex PCR; TCRdb has only the in-frame clones, and not every one. The table has about 640,000 clones, around 72% seen once. Sequenced input: memory CD4+ T cells sorted from blood. Subset denoted: CD45RA-negative fraction. These receptors all come from a woman in her twenties or thirties in good health.

This chain uses TRBV5-1 with TRBJ2-7, with D possibly called TRBD1 or TRBD2 (6 bases each). The CDR3 has 14 amino acids. V was clipped by 1 base and J by 4 bases, with 12 bases between them. Germline loops: CDR1 SGHRS, CDR2 YFSETQ. CDR3 region: CASSLYTGRYEQYF. The CDR3 DNA follows: TGCGCCAGCAGCTTGTACACAGGGAGGTACGAGCAGTACTTC.

A note on this clone: Other DNA sequences in this specimen translate into the identical CDR3. The rearrangement links TRBV5-1 to TRBJ1-3, with TRBD1 as a possible D gene (6 bases). Germline loops: CDR1 SGHRS, CDR2 YFSETQ. Trimming removed 3 bases from V and 1 base from J, with 8 bases in between. The CDR3 runs 14 residues. Here the CDR3 DNA reads TGCGCCAGCAGCTCGGGGGCTTCTGGAAACACCATATATTTT. Amino acids: CASSSGASGNTIYF.

The chain has TRBV5-1 and TRBJ2-3, with TRBD1 matching 7 bases. CDR1 and CDR2 (germline): SGHRS, YFSETQ. Trimming at V came to 5 bases and at J to 6 bases, leaving 9 bases not matched to a gene. The CDR3 sequence is 14 residues long. The chain's CDR3 is CASSLQGPGDTQYF. As DNA, the CDR3 is TGCGCCAGCAGTTTACAGGGGCCCGGGGATACGCAGTATTTT.

This chain uses TRBV10-1 with TRBJ2-1; TRBD2 aligns across 8 bases. This CDR3 is 13 amino acids long. V lost 6 bases and J lost 4; bases outside the gene matches: 2. From germline, CDR1 is WNHNN and CDR2 SYGVQD (reference sequence). CDR3 region: CASSGTSYNEQFF. CDR3 nucleotides: TGCGCCAGCAGCGGGACTAGTTACAATGAGCAGTTCTTC.

V usage is TRBV5-1 and J usage is TRBJ2-7; 8 bases line up with TRBD1. Germline CDR1 and CDR2: SGHRS and YFSETQ. J lost 3 bases, V lost 5 bases, and 13 bases had no gene match. The CDR3 runs to 16 residues. This CDR3 reads CASRPGQGAAIYEQYF. The CDR3 nucleotides read TGCGCCAGCAGGCCAGGACAGGGTGCGGCTATCTACGAGCAGTACTTC.

CDR3 protein: CASSQDLTGSGYTF. CDR3 nucleotides: TGCGCCAGCAGCCAAGATTTGACAGGGAGTGGCTACACCTTC. The chain is built from TRBV4-1 and TRBJ1-2, with TRBD1 matching over 7 bases. Germline lookup yields CDR1 MGHRA and CDR2 YSYEKL. Trimming at V came to 0 bases and at J to 7 bases, leaving 5 bases not matched to a gene. This CDR3 is built from 14 residues.

This clone has more than one count but fewer than ten. In DNA, the CDR3 is TGTGCCAGCAGCCACTTTCGACAGTCAACCAAATACAATGAGCAGTTCTTC. Translation: CASSHFRQSTKYNEQFF. The chain is built from TRBV14 and TRBJ2-1, with a possible D match to TRBD1 (5 bases). This CDR3 contains 17 residues. Per the germline V gene, CDR1 is SGHDN and CDR2 is FVKESK. The V and J ends lost 3 bases and 4 bases respectively, with 19 bases between them. Full variable domain (rest looked up from reference TRBV14 and TRBJ2-1): EAGVTQFPSHSVIEKGQTVTLRCDPISGHDNLYWYRRVMGKEIKFLLHFVKESKQDESGMPNNRFLAERTGGTYSTLKVQPAELEDSGVYFCASSHFRQSTKYNEQFFGPGTRLTVL.

This clone has ten or more counts. The chain has TRBV19 and TRBJ2-3, with 10 bases fitting TRBD2. Germline CDR1 and CDR2: LNHDA and SQIVND (reference sequence). This CDR3 region has 14 residues. The V segment lost 10 bases and the J segment 4 bases; nucleotides outside the gene matches: 8. In DNA, the CDR3 is TGTGCCACCTTAGCGGGAGGAAGCGCAGATACGCAGTATTTT. It codes for CATLAGGSADTQYF.

This clone appeared many times. The chain is built from TRBV18 and TRBJ2-5; possibly TRBD1 for D (5 bases). Germline CDR1 and CDR2: KGHSH and LQKENI. V gave up 4 bases and J gave up 5 bases, with 14 bases separating them. This CDR3 is built from 14 residues. The CDR3 sequence: CASSQSLGAETQYF. The CDR3 DNA is TGTGCCAGCTCACAGTCTCTAGGGGCCGAGACCCAGTACTTC.

V usage is TRBV27 and J usage is TRBJ1-2; weak D call: TRBD1 (5 bases). Germline V gene lookup returns CDR1 MNHEY and CDR2 SMNVEV (reference sequence). The CDR3 consists of 15 residues. V dropped 5 bases and J dropped 4 bases, with 17 bases sitting between them. Here the CDR3 DNA reads TGTGCCAGCAGTCCCCAGTGGCAGGGCGGCTATGGCTACACCTTC. Residues: CASSPQWQGGYGYTF.

This clone was counted ten times or more. The chain has TRBV19 and TRBJ2-7; 13 bases fit TRBD2. The germline V gene encodes CDR1 LNHDA and CDR2 SQIVND (reference sequence). The junction had 6 bases not matched to a gene; V was cut back by 5 bases and J by 2 bases. The length of the CDR3 is 16 residues. This CDR3 is CASSARTSGRTYEQYF. The CDR3 DNA is TGTGCCAGTAGTGCCCGGACTAGCGGGAGAACCTACGAGCAGTACTTC.

A single count supports this clone. DNA of the CDR3: TGTGCCAGCAGTTCCAGAGGAGCGGGAGGCCACGAGCAGTACTTC. Amino acids: CASSSRGAGGHEQYF. The chain is built from TRBV28 and TRBJ2-7; 9 bases are shared with TRBD2. This CDR3 has 15 residues. Germline CDR1 and CDR2: MDHEN and SYDVKM. Trimming at V came to 4 bases and at J to 5 bases, leaving 9 bases not matched to a gene. Combining the CDR3 with reference TRBV28 and TRBJ2-7 gives the whole variable domain DVKVTQSSRYLVKRTGEKVFLECVQDMDHENMFWYRQDPGLGLRLIYFSYDVKMKEKGDIPEGYSVSREKKERFSLILESASTNQTSMYLCASSSRGAGGHEQYFGPGTRLTVT.

The chain links TRBV2 to TRBJ2-1, with a possible D match to TRBD2 (6 bases). The V gene lost 6 bases and the J gene lost 0 bases, with 18 bases spanning the gap. Germline CDR1 and CDR2: SNHLY and FYNNEI. CDR3 length equals 17 residues. The CDR3 DNA reads as TGTGCCAGCAGGCTCGGGGAGCGGGCCTTCTCCTACAATGAGCAGTTCTTC. As protein: CASRLGERAFSYNEQFF.

The chain links TRBV7-9 to TRBJ2-1, with 8 nucleotides matching TRBD1. With V trimmed by 4 bases and J by 4 bases, 12 bases remained unmatched. CDR3 size: 17 residues. CDR1 and CDR2 from the germline V gene are SEHNR and FQNEAQ (reference sequence). Here the CDR3 reads CASSSEAGTGNYNEQFF. DNA of the CDR3: TGTGCCAGCAGCTCGGAAGCCGGGACAGGTAATTACAATGAGCAGTTCTTC.

This clone has more than one count but fewer than ten. For the CDR3, the DNA is TGTGCCAGCAGTTCCAGGGGGGGGTTAATCTACGAGCAGTACTTC. This gives the protein CASSSRGGLIYEQYF. The rearrangement joins TRBV28 to TRBJ2-7; D may be TRBD1 or TRBD2 (7 bases each). The CDR3 is made up of 15 amino acids. The V and J ends lost 4 bases and 3 bases respectively, with 16 bases between them. From germline, CDR1 is MDHEN and CDR2 SYDVKM.

This clone was recorded a few times. The CDR3 DNA is TGTGCCAGCAGTGGCACGGGGGCGCGGTCTGAAGCTTTCTTT. Its translation: CASSGTGARSEAFF. The chain couples TRBV2 to TRBJ1-1; tentative D call: TRBD1 (6 bases). The CDR3 sequence is 14 residues long. CDR1 and CDR2 (germline): SNHLY, FYNNEI. The V gene lost 4 bases and the J gene lost 6 bases, with 15 bases spanning the gap.

The chain employs TRBV5-4 and TRBJ2-2, with D maybe TRBD2 (6 bases). Trimming removed 4 bases at V and 3 bases at J, with 13 bases between. The V gene's germline CDR1 is SGHNT and CDR2 YYREEE (reference sequence). The CDR3 has 15 amino acids. CDR3 DNA: TGTGCCAGCAGCCAATTTAGCGGAGACACCGGGGAGCTGTTTTTT. Amino acids: CASSQFSGDTGELFF.

V usage is TRBV9 and J usage is TRBJ1-1; D remains ambiguous. The germline CDR1 and CDR2 sequences are SGDLS and YYNGEE. V gave up 1 base and J gave up 1 base, with 8 bases separating them. The CDR3 sequence is 14 residues long. CDR3 protein: CASSVSYRNTEAFF. The DNA of the CDR3 is TGTGCCAGCAGCGTATCTTATAGGAACACTGAAGCTTTCTTT.

The count of this clone is one. The gene calls are TRBV28 and TRBJ2-7; weak D call: TRBD1 (5 bases). Germline V gene data show CDR1 as MDHEN and CDR2 as SYDVKM. This CDR3 has 16 residues. V was shortened by 6 bases and J by 3 bases, with 21 bases between the two germline ends. For the CDR3, the DNA is TGTGCCAGCAGGACAGCCGCAAACGGACCGGACTACGAGCAGTACTTC. As protein: CASRTAANGPDYEQYF. The entire variable domain, with the rest obtained from reference TRBV28 and TRBJ2-7, is as follows: DVKVTQSSRYLVKRTGEKVFLECVQDMDHENMFWYRQDPGLGLRLIYFSYDVKMKEKGDIPEGYSVSREKKERFSLILESASTNQTSMYLCASRTAANGPDYEQYFGPGTRLTVT.

Worth noting for this clone: At the DNA level, this CDR3 is encoded by other sequences in the same sample as well. V usage is TRBV6-6 and J usage is TRBJ1-1, with D hard to call. V was shortened by 0 bases and J by 0 bases, with 8 bases between the two germline ends. Looked up from germline, CDR1 is MNHNY and CDR2 is SVGAGI (reference sequence). The length of the CDR3 is 15 residues. CDR3 amino acids: CASSYSDVLNTEAFF. The CDR3 nucleotides are TGTGCCAGCAGTTACTCGGACGTCCTGAACACTGAAGCTTTCTTT.

The chain carries TRBV10-3 and TRBJ1-4; 11 nucleotides agree with TRBD1. The CDR3 extends over 14 amino acids. CDR1 and CDR2 from the germline V gene are ENHRY and SYGVKD. Germline trimming cut 10 bases from V and 6 bases from J; bases unmatched to any gene: 7. The CDR3 spells CATGQGANYEKLFF. CDR3 sequence (DNA): TGTGCCACCGGACAGGGGGCCAATTATGAAAAACTGTTTTTT.

This clone was counted between two and nine times. The V call is TRBV7-2, the J call TRBJ1-1; maybe TRBD1 (5 bases). The CDR3 sequence is 14 residues long. The germline V and J ends were trimmed by 5 bases and 6 bases, with 16 bases remaining between them. CDR1 is SGHTA, CDR2 FQGNSA, per germline. DNA for the CDR3: TGTGCCAGCAGCCCCTTGCGGGGCTCGGCTGAAGCTTTCTTT. It yields the protein CASSPLRGSAEAFF.

This chain connects TRBV27 to TRBJ2-7, with TRBD2 identical over 10 bases. Germline-derived CDR1 and CDR2 are MNHEY and SMNVEV (reference sequence). The CDR3 extends over 16 amino acids. V shed 5 bases, J shed 7 bases, and the junction held 14 bases outside the gene matches. The CDR3 sequence is CASSATTSGTAWEQYF. Written as DNA, the CDR3 is TGTGCCAGCAGTGCGACCACTAGCGGGACGGCATGGGAGCAGTACTTC.

This clone was recorded many times. Within the sample, other DNA sequences also encode this same CDR3. The J gene is TRBJ1-1, the V gene TRBV11-2, with 7 bases fitting TRBD1. CDR1 is SGHAT, CDR2 FQNNGV, per germline. The CDR3 sequence is 13 residues long. Trimming took 5 bases from V and 1 from J; bases not matched to a gene: 1. The CDR3 loop reads CASSPGGNTEAFF. The CDR3 coding sequence is TGTGCCAGCAGCCCAGGGGGGAACACTGAAGCTTTCTTT.

The chain links TRBV5-1 to TRBJ1-4; D unresolved. The length of the CDR3 is 13 residues. The V gene lost 1 base and the J gene lost 4 bases, with 5 bases spanning the gap. The germline CDR1 and CDR2 sequences are SGHRS and YFSETQ. The CDR3 sequence: CASSLSDNEKLFF. The CDR3 DNA reads TGCGCCAGCAGCTTGTCAGATAATGAAAAACTGTTTTTT. The variable domain in full, with the rest retrieved from reference TRBV5-1 and TRBJ1-4, is KAGVTQTPRYLIKTRGQQVTLSCSPISGHRSVSWYQQTPGQGLQFLFEYFSETQRNKGNFPGRFSGRQFSNSRSEMNVSTLELGDSALYLCASSLSDNEKLFFGSGTQLSVL.

The chain combines TRBV5-1 with TRBJ2-5; D not resolved. Per the germline V gene, CDR1 is SGHRS and CDR2 is YFSETQ. The CDR3 consists of 15 residues. The V end was cut by 0 bases, the J end by 1 base, with 10 bases between. The CDR3 spells CASSLVSGSQETQYF. CDR3 DNA sequence: TGCGCCAGCAGCTTGGTTTCGGGCAGCCAAGAGACCCAGTACTTC.